The 9 T cell receptor beta chains presented below share a single source sample, sequenced in a study of early T cells in non-severe SARS-CoV-2 infection listed by TCRdb under 2021. Library creation used 5' RACE. Sequencing was performed on a NextSeq 500. In-frame beta chains were kept once TCRdb had trimmed the public reads at Q25 with fastp and called clones with MiXCR. Rows merge per CDR3 protein into single entries with the most common DNA and genes. This sample comprises tens of thousands of distinct CDR3 sequences, 5.5% to 6.5% of them detected only once. Jointly, the top ten make up less than 8.5% of the sample. The sequenced sample consisted of whole blood. These receptors came from an adult who was a healthcare worker with PCR-confirmed SARS-CoV-2 infection or an uninfected control (not recorded which).

This clonotype came up a few times. The CDR3 DNA reads TGCGCCAGCAGCCAAGATCTCGCCACCGGGGGGTCCTACGAGCAGTACTTC. It specifies CASSQDLATGGSYEQYF. The rearrangement joins TRBV4-3 to TRBJ2-7; 7 bases match TRBD2. V was pared by 0 bases and J by 1 base, with 9 bases of the junction left unmatched. Germline CDR1 reads LGHNA; CDR2 reads YSLEER. The CDR3 is 17 residues long.

This clonotype occurred many times. This chain joins TRBV6-6 and TRBJ2-7, with D perhaps TRBD1 (6 bases). The CDR3 loop spans 17 amino acids. Germline V gives CDR1 MNHNY, CDR2 SVGAGI (reference sequence). The germline V and J ends were trimmed by 2 bases and 0 bases, with 17 bases remaining between them. This CDR3 reads CASSYQTGPHRSYEQYF. CDR3 bases: TGTGCCAGCAGTTACCAGACAGGCCCCCACCGCTCCTACGAGCAGTACTTC.

This clonotype came up many times. V gene TRBV5-1 combines with J gene TRBJ2-7, with D perhaps TRBD1 (6 bases). This CDR3 comprises 16 residues. CDR1 is SGHRS, CDR2 YFSETQ, per germline. V was trimmed by 4 bases and J by 4 bases, leaving 21 bases between them. The CDR3, as DNA: TGCGCCAGCAGCCGGGGCTCTGGGGGCACCTCGTACGAGCAGTACTTC. Residues: CASSRGSGGTSYEQYF.

This clonotype was recorded many times. J is TRBJ1-2 and V is TRBV27; no firm D call. Germline V gives CDR1 MNHEY, CDR2 SMNVEV (reference sequence). This CDR3 region has 14 residues. The ends were cut back, 2 bases at V and 5 bases at J, with 12 bases in the middle. The CDR3 coding sequence is TGTGCCAGCAGTTTAGTATATGGCCAGTATGGCTACACCTTC. This gives the protein CASSLVYGQYGYTF.

This clonotype was counted many times. V is TRBV30 and J is TRBJ2-7; TRBD1 matches at 9 bases. The CDR3 loop spans 13 amino acids. Germline V gene sequence: CDR1 GTSNPN, CDR2 SVGIG (reference sequence). Losses at the gene ends were 7 bases for V and 0 bases for J; bases not matched to a gene: 4. The CDR3 loop reads CAFGTGFSYEQYF. In DNA, the CDR3 is TGTGCCTTCGGGACAGGGTTCTCCTACGAGCAGTACTTC.

This clonotype occurred many times. The J gene is TRBJ2-3, the V gene TRBV20-1, with 8 bases aligning to TRBD2. CDR3 length equals 14 residues. From germline, CDR1 is DFQATT and CDR2 SNEGSKA (reference sequence). Losses at the gene ends were 2 bases for V and 3 bases for J; bases not matched to a gene: 4. CDR3 coding DNA: TGCAGTGCTAGACGGGGGGGGTTGACAGATACGCAGTATTTT. Its protein product is CSARRGGLTDTQYF.

This clonotype was observed many times. One end of the junction does not line up with germline, which may come from a read error. The chain uses TRBV7-2 and TRBJ2-1, with 9 bases matching TRBD2. The V gene's germline CDR1 is SGHTA and CDR2 FQGNSA. The CDR3 has 15 amino acids. The CDR3 sequence: CASSLAGKTPNEQFF. DNA for the CDR3: TGTGCCAGCAGCCTAGCGGGAAAGACCCCCAATGAGCAGTTCTTC.

This clonotype has at least ten counts. DNA of the CDR3: TGTGCTAGTGGTTTGGTAGTCGGGACTCCTGGTAAACAGCCCCAGCATTTT. This encodes CASGLVVGTPGKQPQHF. V gene TRBV12-5 combines with J gene TRBJ1-5, with D possibly being TRBD1 (5 bases). CDR1 and CDR2 (germline): LGHNT, FRNRAP. This CDR3 has 17 residues. Trimming cost V 0 bases and J 7 bases, with 19 bases left between them.

This clonotype was seen repeatedly, ten times or more. The V and J genes are TRBV6-4 and TRBJ2-1; tentatively, D is TRBD2 (5 bases). Germline V gives CDR1 MRHNA, CDR2 SNTAGT. This CDR3 is 14 amino acids long. V was pared by 7 bases and J by 5 bases, with 15 bases between. This CDR3 reads CASNSGGSNNEQFF. The CDR3 DNA follows: TGTGCCAGCAACTCTGGCGGGTCAAACAATGAGCAGTTCTTC.